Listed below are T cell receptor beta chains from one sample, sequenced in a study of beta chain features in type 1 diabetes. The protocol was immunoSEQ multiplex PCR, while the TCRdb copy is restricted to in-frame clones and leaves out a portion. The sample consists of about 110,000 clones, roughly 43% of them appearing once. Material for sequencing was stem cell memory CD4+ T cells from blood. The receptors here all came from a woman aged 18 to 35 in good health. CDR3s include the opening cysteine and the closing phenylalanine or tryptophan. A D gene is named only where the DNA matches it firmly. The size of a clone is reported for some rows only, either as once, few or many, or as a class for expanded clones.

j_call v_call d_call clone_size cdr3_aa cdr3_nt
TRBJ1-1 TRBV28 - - CASTLGGVGTEAFF TGTGCCAGCACCCTCGGGGGGGTTGGCACTGAAGCTTTCTTT
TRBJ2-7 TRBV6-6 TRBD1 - CASSYAKDRGYNEQYF TGTGCCAGCAGTTACGCGAAGGACAGGGGATACAACGAGCAGTACTTC
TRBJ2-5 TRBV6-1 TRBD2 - CASSGRLALQETQYF TGTGCCAGCAGCGGGAGACTAGCGCTCCAAGAGACCCAGTACTTC
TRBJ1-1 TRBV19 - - CASSISGGRSTEAFF TGTGCCAGTAGTATCTCCGGGGGAAGAAGCACTGAAGCTTTCTTT
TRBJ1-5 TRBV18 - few CASSLGVQQPQHF TGTGCCAGCTCACTAGGGGTGCAGCAGCCCCAGCATTTT
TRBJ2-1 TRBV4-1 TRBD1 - CASSQVGTGAPYNEQFF TGCGCCAGCAGCCAGGTAGGGACAGGCGCGCCCTACAATGAGCAGTTCTTC
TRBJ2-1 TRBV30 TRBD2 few CAWQRTSGMNEQFF TGTGCCTGGCAAAGGACTAGCGGGATGAATGAGCAGTTCTTC
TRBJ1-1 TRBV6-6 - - CASSKSGGSRTEAFF TGTGCCAGCTCGAAATCAGGAGGTTCGAGGACTGAAGCTTTCTTT
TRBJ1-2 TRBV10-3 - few CAISESTKGDDYGYTF TGTGCCATCAGTGAGTCCACCAAGGGGGATGACTATGGCTACACCTTC
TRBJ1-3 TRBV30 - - CAWSVMETGFHSGNTIYF TGTGCCTGGAGTGTTATGGAAACAGGATTTCACTCTGGAAACACCATATATTTT
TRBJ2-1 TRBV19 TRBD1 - CASSQGAYNEQFF TGTGCCAGTAGTCAGGGGGCCTACAATGAGCAGTTCTTC
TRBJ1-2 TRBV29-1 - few CSVTIRAPSYGYTF TGCAGCGTTACTATCAGGGCACCTTCCTATGGCTACACCTTC
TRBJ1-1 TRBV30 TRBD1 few CAWSGQGLNTEAFF TGTGCCTGGAGTGGACAGGGACTGAACACTGAAGCTTTCTTT
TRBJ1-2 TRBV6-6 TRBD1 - CASSYPGQGHYGYTF TGTGCCAGCAGTTACCCGGGACAGGGTCACTATGGCTACACCTTC
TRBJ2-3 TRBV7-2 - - CASSFGGDTQYF TGTGCCAGCAGCTTCGGGGGAGATACGCAGTATTTT
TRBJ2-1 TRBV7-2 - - CASSLWTVDEQFF TGTGCCAGCAGCCTATGGACAGTGGATGAGCAGTTCTTC
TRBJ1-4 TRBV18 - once CASSQGHTEKLFF TGTGCCAGCTCACAAGGACATACCGAAAAACTGTTTTTT
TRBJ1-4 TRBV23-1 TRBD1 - CASSRLRGRGNEKLFF TGCGCCAGCAGTCGGTTACGGGGCAGGGGGAACGAAAAACTGTTTTTT
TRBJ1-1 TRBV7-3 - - CASSFSGPTEAFF TGTGCCAGCAGCTTTTCAGGGCCCACTGAAGCTTTCTTT
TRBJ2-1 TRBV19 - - CASSIRGHLTYNEQFF TGTGCCAGTAGTATTAGGGGCCACCTAACCTACAATGAGCAGTTCTTC
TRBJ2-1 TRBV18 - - CASSQGVGPGRNEQFF TGTGCCAGCTCACAAGGGGTCGGTCCAGGACGAAATGAGCAGTTCTTC
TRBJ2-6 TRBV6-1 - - CAGGNSGANVLTF TGTGCCGGCGGGAACTCTGGGGCCAACGTCCTGACTTTC
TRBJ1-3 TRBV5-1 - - CASSGGGSGNTIYF TGCGCCAGCAGCGGGGGGGGCTCTGGAAACACCATATATTTT
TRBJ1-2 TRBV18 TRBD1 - CASSPFQGAAPASNYGYTF TGTGCCAGCTCACCGTTTCAGGGGGCCGCTCCCGCCTCTAACTATGGCTACACCTTC
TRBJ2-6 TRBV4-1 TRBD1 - CASSQERQGSSGANVLTF TGCGCCAGCAGCCAAGAAAGACAGGGGAGCTCTGGGGCCAACGTCCTGACTTTC
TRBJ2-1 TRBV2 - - CASISRTGHQRLWIGQFF TGTGCCAGCATTTCTAGAACGGGACACCAAAGACTCTGGATTGGGCAGTTCTTC
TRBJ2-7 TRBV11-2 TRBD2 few CASSPIWGTSGRWDF TGTGCCAGCAGCCCTATTTGGGGGACTAGCGGGAGATGGGACTTC
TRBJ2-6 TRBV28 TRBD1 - CASSFADRASGANVLTF TGTGCCAGCAGTTTCGCTGACAGGGCCTCTGGGGCCAACGTCCTGACTTTC
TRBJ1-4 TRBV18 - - CASSPLSRNEKLFF TGTGCCAGCTCACCACTTAGCCGTAATGAAAAACTGTTTTTT
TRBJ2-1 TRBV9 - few CASSTRTASYNEQFF TGTGCCAGCAGCACCCGGACAGCCTCCTACAATGAGCAGTTCTTC
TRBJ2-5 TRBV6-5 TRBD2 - CASSGGKETQYF TGTGCCAGCAGCGGGGGGAAAGAGACCCAGTACTTC
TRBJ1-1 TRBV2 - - CASSALGRGNTEAFF TGTGCCAGCAGTGCTCTGGGCAGGGGGAACACTGAAGCTTTCTTT
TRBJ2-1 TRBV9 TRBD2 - CASSPSAGAYNEQFF TGTGCCAGCAGCCCGTCGGCGGGAGCCTACAATGAGCAGTTCTTC
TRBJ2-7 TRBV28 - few CASSFNGLATEQYF TGTGCCAGCAGTTTTAATGGTCTAGCGACCGAGCAGTACTTC
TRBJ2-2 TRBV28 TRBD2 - CASSFWGRGTGELFF TGTGCCAGCAGTTTCTGGGGGAGGGGCACCGGGGAGCTGTTTTTT
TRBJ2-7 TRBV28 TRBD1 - CASRPPGTGSYEQYF TGTGCCAGCAGACCCCCCGGGACAGGGTCCTACGAGCAGTACTTC
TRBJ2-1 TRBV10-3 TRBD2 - CAISDLLGRQGSAGGRVEQFF TGTGCCATCAGTGATTTATTGGGCCGGCAGGGGTCCGCGGGAGGGCGAGTAGAGCAGTTCTTC
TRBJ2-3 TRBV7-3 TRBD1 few CASSQPVTGDDTQYF TGTGCCAGCAGCCAGCCTGTGACAGGGGATGATACGCAGTATTTT
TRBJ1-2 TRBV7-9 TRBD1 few CASSPRTGWGYGYTF TGTGCCAGCAGCCCTAGGACAGGATGGGGCTATGGCTACACCTTC
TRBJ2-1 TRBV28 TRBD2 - CASSQNLAGVDEQFF TGTGCCAGCAGCCAGAACCTAGCGGGAGTGGATGAGCAGTTCTTC
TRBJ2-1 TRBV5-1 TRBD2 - CASSLEAGVSYNEQFF TGCGCCAGCAGCTTGGAAGCGGGAGTTTCCTACAATGAGCAGTTCTTC
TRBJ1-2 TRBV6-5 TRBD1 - CASGRGRGYTF TGTGCCAGTGGCAGGGGGCGCGGGTACACCTTC
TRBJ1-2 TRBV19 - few CASGLRVGDGYTF TGTGCCAGTGGATTAAGGGTCGGGGATGGCTACACCTTC
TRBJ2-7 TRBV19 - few CASSIRRGPSYEQYF TGTGCCAGTAGTATTAGGCGGGGACCTTCCTACGAGCAGTACTTC
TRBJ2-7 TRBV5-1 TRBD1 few CASSFRDRAYEQYF TGCGCCAGCAGCTTCCGGGACAGGGCCTACGAGCAGTACTTC
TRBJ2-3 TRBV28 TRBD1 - CASRPITGTGSDTQYF TGTGCCAGCAGACCGATTACCGGGACAGGGTCAGATACGCAGTATTTT
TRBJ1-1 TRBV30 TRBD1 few CAWRRQGWDTEAFF TGTGCCTGGAGGAGACAGGGCTGGGACACTGAAGCTTTCTTT
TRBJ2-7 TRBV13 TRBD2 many CASSVLAGGPDEQYF TGTGCCAGCAGCGTCCTAGCGGGAGGGCCCGACGAGCAGTACTTC
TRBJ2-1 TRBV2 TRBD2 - CASRSSRSSGGYNEQFF TGTGCCAGCAGATCAAGCAGGTCTAGCGGGGGTTACAATGAGCAGTTCTTC
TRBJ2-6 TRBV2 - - CASTTGSGANVLTF TGTGCCAGCACTACAGGGTCTGGGGCCAACGTCCTGACTTTC
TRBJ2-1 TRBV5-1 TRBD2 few CASSLGSGTYNEQFF TGCGCCAGCAGCTTGGGTAGCGGGACCTACAATGAGCAGTTCTTC